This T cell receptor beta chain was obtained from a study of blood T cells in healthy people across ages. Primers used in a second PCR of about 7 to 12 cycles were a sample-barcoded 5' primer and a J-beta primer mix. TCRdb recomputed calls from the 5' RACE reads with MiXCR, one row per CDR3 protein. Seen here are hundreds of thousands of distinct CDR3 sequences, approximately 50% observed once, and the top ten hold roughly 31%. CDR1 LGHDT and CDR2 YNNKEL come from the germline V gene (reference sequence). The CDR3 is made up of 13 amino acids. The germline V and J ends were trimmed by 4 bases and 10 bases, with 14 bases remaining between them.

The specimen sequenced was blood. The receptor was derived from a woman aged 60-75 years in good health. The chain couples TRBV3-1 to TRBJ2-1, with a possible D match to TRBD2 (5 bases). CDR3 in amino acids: CASSPGGLREQFF. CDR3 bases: TGTGCCAGCAGCCCTGGAGGACTTCGGGAGCAGTTCTTC.